This T cell receptor beta chain was obtained from a study of cytomegalovirus exposure and HLA in healthy donors. PCR employed 60 Vbeta and 13 Jbeta primers. Libraries were prepared by immunoSEQ multiplex PCR; TCRdb keeps only in-frame clonotypes and omits some of them. Its table lists 120,000 or so clones. CDR1 is SGHTS and CDR2 is YDEGEE in the germline V gene. Trimming pared 4 bases from V and 9 bases from J, leaving 11 bases between. CDR3 size: 11 residues. Broader study findings: The study dropped some indistinguishable V segments, TRBV6-2 and TRBV6-3 among them.

Worth noting for this clone: Its antigen remains unknown.

This chain links TRBV5-8 with TRBJ2-7; D uncertain. The material sequenced was PBMCs. The TCR comes from a man younger than 35 in good health and CMV-seronegative. The CDR3 bases are TGTGCCAGCAGCCTCGGTACCGTGCAGTACTTC. Amino acid sequence: CASSLGTVQYF. The variable domain in full, with the rest retrieved from reference TRBV5-8 and TRBJ2-7, is EAGVTQSPTHLIKTRGQQATLRCSPISGHTSVYWYQQALGLGLQFLLWYDEGEERNRGNFPPRFSGRQFPNYSSELNVNALELEDSALYLCASSLGTVQYFGPGTRLTVT.